This T cell receptor (beta chain) emerged from a study of blood T cell repertoires in COVID-19 (dated by TCRdb to about 2020). For the study in its entirety: The collaborator samples originated in the United States, Italy and Spain and spanned the acute and convalescent phases of COVID-19. Subjects who had been exposed to COVID-19, were actively infected with it, or had recovered from it provided the deeply sampled blood TCRbeta repertoires that made up the dataset. The sample metadata nearly always contained a de-identified subject ID, COVID-19 status, age in years and sex. The samples were drawn from the first 160 participants of the ongoing ImmuneRACE study and from some 1,300 subjects provided by 6 global collaborators. HLA class I and class II types, where available, came from metadata supplied by the sample provider rather than from assay-based typing. The material from the prospective study consisted of cDNA or gDNA derived from T cells, B-cell-depleted T cells, or PBMCs. The repertoires were released in a freely available public database meant as a resource for research on the immune response to SARS-CoV-2.

General findings and caveats noted by the study authors: The quantity of clinical and demographic metadata differed by source and by participant and was supplied without curation.

CDR1 and CDR2 (MNHEY, SVGAGI) derive from the germline V gene. V is shortened by 2 bases, J by 7 bases, and the region joining them spans 12 bases. From the cysteine up to the phenylalanine, the CDR3 has a length of 15 residues. Here the CDR3 DNA is all that survives: 45 bases in frame from base 1. TCRbeta CDR3 regions were amplified from genomic DNA by means of the immunoSEQ Assay, a bias-controlled multiplex PCR. The authors processed their data as follows. Nucleated cell counts per sample were estimated from amplification of reference gene primers within the assay. To quantify the absolute abundance of each unique TCRbeta CDR3 rearrangement, sequence reads were collapsed and filtered. Productive Simpson clonality was computed per sample as the square root of Simpson's diversity index over productive rearrangements. The clones in this table, taken by TCRdb from immuneACCESS, are in-frame only. Not every clone is retained; where verified, under half of the shortfall comes from an unresolved V gene, and the cause of the rest is unknown. The V and J calls and clone size were taken over from that table, and D and trimming were inferred from the DNA. The sample profile shows about 250,000 clones; over 75% of them were found once. About 3.4% of the sample belongs to the ten largest clones.

Participants in the prospective study were aged roughly 18 to 100 years, lived in about two dozen United States geographic areas, and enrolled through a virtual design. To assign participants to cohorts, the prospective study relied on clinical history that participants themselves reported in a screening survey and a study questionnaire. Exposed participants had been in contact with someone with a PCR-confirmed or clinician-diagnosed COVID-19 case within 2 weeks of study entry. In the prospective study, mobile phlebotomists collected whole blood, serum and a nasopharyngeal or oropharyngeal swab from each participant. Participants in the prospective study had the option to provide additional blood draws and questionnaires over an approximately 2-month period. Blood samples from the prospective study were shipped frozen or at room temperature prior to DNA extraction. As regards this clone: There is no known antigen for this receptor. Per-nucleotide qualities are absent, and no much larger clonotype sits a single base away.

The source of this sequence is a middle-aged woman who had been exposed to COVID-19. The rearrangement combines TRBV6-5 with TRBJ1-6; the D gene cannot be resolved reliably. Source material: PBMCs or T cells enriched from blood (not recorded which). The nucleotides read TGTGCCAGCAGTTACCTCGGGGAAGGAAATTCACCCCTCCACTTT. Its product reads: CASSYLGEGNSPLHF.